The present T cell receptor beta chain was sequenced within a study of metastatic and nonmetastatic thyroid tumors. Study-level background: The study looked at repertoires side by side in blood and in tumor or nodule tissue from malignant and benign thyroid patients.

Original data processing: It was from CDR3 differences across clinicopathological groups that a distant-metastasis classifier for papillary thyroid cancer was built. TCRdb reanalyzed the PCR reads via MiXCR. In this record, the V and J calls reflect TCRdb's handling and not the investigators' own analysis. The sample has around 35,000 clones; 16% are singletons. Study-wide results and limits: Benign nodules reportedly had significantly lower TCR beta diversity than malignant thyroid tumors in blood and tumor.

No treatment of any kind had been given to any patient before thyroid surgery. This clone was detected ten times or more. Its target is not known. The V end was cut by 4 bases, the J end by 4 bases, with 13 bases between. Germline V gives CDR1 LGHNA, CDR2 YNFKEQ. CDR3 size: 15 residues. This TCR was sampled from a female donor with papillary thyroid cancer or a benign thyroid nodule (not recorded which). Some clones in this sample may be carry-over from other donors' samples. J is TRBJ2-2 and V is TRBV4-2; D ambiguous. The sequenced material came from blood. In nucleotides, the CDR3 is TGTGCCAGCAGCCGTCGTGGAGACGGCACCGGGGAGCTGTTTTTT. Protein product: CASSRRGDGTGELFF.